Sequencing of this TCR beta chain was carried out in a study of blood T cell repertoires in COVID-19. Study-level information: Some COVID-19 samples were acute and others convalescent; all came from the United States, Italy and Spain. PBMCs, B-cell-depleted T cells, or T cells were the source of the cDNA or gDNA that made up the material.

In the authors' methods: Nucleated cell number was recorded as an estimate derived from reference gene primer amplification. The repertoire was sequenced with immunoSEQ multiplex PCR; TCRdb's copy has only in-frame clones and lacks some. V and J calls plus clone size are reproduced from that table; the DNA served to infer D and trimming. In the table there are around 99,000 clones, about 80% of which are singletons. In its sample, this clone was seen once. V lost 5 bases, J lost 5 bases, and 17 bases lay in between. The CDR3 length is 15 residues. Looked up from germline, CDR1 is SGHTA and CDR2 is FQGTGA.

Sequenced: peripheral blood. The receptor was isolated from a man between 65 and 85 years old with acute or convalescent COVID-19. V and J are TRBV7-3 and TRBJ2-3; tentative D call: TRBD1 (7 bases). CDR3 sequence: CASSHPSGGKDTQYF. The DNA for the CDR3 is TGTGCCAGCAGCCATCCTTCAGGGGGGAAAGATACGCAGTATTTT.